The sequence of this T cell receptor (beta chain) was determined in a study of graft-versus-host responses after intestinal transplantation. Across the study: Tacrolimus plus steroids were given to all recipients for approximately 3 years, preceded by anti-thymocyte globulin induction.

Profiled with immunoSEQ multiplex PCR; TCRdb holds only in-frame clones, not every one. The sample yields roughly 99,000 clones, around 90% seen once. V was pared by 5 bases and J by 5 bases, with 18 bases between. Germline loops: CDR1 MDHEN, CDR2 SYDVKM. The CDR3 covers 15 residues. As concerns this clone: Its antigen is unknown.

This chain connects TRBV28 to TRBJ2-5; a weak D match, TRBD1 (5 bases). The sample consisted of unstimulated CD8+ T cells sorted from spleen or lymph node cells, taken before transplant. This receptor was obtained from a human donor who was the organ donor for an intestinal transplant. CDR3 DNA sequence: TGTGCCAGCAGTCCCTCGACAGTCCTTGGCGAGACCCAGTACTTC. This codes for CASSPSTVLGETQYF.